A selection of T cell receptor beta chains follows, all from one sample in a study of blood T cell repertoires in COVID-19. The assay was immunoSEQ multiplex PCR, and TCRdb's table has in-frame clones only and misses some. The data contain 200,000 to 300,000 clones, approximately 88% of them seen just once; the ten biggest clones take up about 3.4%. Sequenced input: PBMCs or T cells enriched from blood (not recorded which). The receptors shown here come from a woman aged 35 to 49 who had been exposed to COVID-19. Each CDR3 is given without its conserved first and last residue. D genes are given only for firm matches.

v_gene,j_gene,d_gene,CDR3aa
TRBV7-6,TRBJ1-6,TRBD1,ASSPEGQGRSPLH
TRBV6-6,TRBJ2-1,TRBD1,ASRPAGQGKDEQF
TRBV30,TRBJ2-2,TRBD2,ASERGANTGELF
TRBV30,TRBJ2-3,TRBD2,AWGSGGKTDTQY
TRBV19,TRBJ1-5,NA,ASSIRGVPGYSQPQH
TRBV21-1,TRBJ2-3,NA,ASSKLKGGRADTQY
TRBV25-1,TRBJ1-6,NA,ASSEWGENSPLH
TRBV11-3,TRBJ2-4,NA,ASSVRGALAKNIQY
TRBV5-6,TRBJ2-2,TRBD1,ASSFRRGLGTGELF
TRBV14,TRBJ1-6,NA,ASSPQNSPLH
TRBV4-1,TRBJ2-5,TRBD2,ASSQGHGGEETQY